This T cell receptor (beta chain) originates from a study of blood T cells in healthy people across ages. Using a J-beta primer mix together with a sample-barcoded 5' primer, a second PCR was run for about 7 to 12 cycles. Each cDNA molecule was tagged by a template-switch adaptor that had 12 random nucleotides. TCRdb re-derived calls from the 5' RACE reads in MiXCR, one entry per CDR3 protein. The sample carries 910,000 or so distinct CDR3 sequences, roughly half recorded once. On this clonotype itself: Its target is unknown.

Per sample, a minimum of 6 million PBMCs were isolated. The study, taken as a whole, reports: Nothing was known about donor CMV status, and this possibly confounded expanded clonotype changes.

Trimming took 8 bases from V and 5 from J, leaving 21 bases between them. Germline CDR1 reads DFQATT; CDR2 reads SNEGSKA (reference sequence). The CDR3 has 14 residues. Sequencing used blood. The chain couples TRBV20-1 to TRBJ2-5; TRBD1 might be the D (6 bases). The source is an older woman in good health. CDR3 loop: CSTSRRGWQETQYF. As DNA, the CDR3 is TGCAGTACTTCCCGCAGGGGTTGGCAGGAGACCCAGTACTTC.